Shown below are 5 T cell receptor beta chains from a single sample sequenced in a study of blood T cell repertoires in COVID-19. Only in-frame clones appear in the TCRdb table, and some are missing; sequencing was by immunoSEQ multiplex PCR. The sample lists 200,000 to 250,000 clones, 80% to 90% occurring once. Sequencing was done on a sample of PBMCs or T cells enriched from blood (not recorded which). These receptors all come from a woman between 18 and 30 years old in a cohort exposed to, infected with or recovered from COVID-19 (not recorded which).

A few counts support this clone. The chain is built from TRBV11-3 and TRBJ2-1; TRBD2 agrees at 12 bases. J was trimmed by 10 bases and V by 1 base; bases with no gene match: 8. Germline loops: CDR1 SGHNT, CDR2 YENEEA. This CDR3 comprises 16 residues. The CDR3 reads CASSLGLTSGSGEQFF. For the CDR3, the DNA is TGTGCCAGCAGCTTAGGTTTGACTAGCGGGAGTGGCGAGCAGTTCTTC. The full variable domain, with the rest looked up from reference TRBV11-3 and TRBJ2-1, is EAGVVQSPRYKIIEKKQPVAFWCNPISGHNTLYWYLQNLGQGPELLIRYENEEAVDDSQLPKDRFSAERLKGVDSTLKIQPAELGDSAVYLCASSLGLTSGSGEQFFGPGTRLTVL.

This clone occurred once. The V call is TRBV11-2, the J call TRBJ2-5, with TRBD2 matching over 14 bases. The CDR3 length is 18 residues. Looked up from germline, CDR1 is SGHAT and CDR2 is FQNNGV. The J segment lost 5 bases and the V segment lost 0 bases, leaving 8 bases of the junction unmatched. CDR3 sequence: CASSLDTRLAGGPETQYF. The DNA of the CDR3 is TGTGCCAGCAGCTTAGATACGAGACTAGCGGGGGGGCCGGAGACCCAGTACTTC.

The rearrangement links TRBV5-4 to TRBJ1-2, with 9 bases that match TRBD1. The junction had 9 bases not matched to a gene; V was cut back by 3 bases and J by 6 bases. CDR1 and CDR2 from the germline V gene are SGHNT and YYREEE (reference sequence). The CDR3 spans 15 residues. CDR3 DNA: TGTGCCAGCAGCTGGCCGGGACAGGGAATGGATGGCTACACCTTC. Its protein product is CASSWPGQGMDGYTF.

The genes are TRBV28 and TRBJ1-5; D might be TRBD1 (6 bases). This CDR3 spans 19 amino acids. The ends were cut back, 3 bases at V and 1 base at J, with 22 bases in the middle. The germline V gene has CDR1 MDHEN and CDR2 SYDVKM. CDR3 DNA: TGTGCCAGCAGTTTCCTGAATTTGAGGGGAAGGGGGAGCAATCAGCCCCAGCATTTT. Translating it yields CASSFLNLRGRGSNQPQHF.

A single count supports this clone. The chain recombines TRBV11-2 with TRBJ2-3; TRBD2 matches at 14 bases. CDR1 and CDR2 from the germline V gene are SGHAT and FQNNGV. The CDR3 runs to 18 residues. J lost 3 bases, V lost 0 bases, and 5 bases had no gene match. CDR3 coding DNA: TGTGCCAGCAGCTTAGAGGGACTAGCGGGGGAGGATACAGATACGCAGTATTTT. This sequence encodes CASSLEGLAGEDTDTQYF.